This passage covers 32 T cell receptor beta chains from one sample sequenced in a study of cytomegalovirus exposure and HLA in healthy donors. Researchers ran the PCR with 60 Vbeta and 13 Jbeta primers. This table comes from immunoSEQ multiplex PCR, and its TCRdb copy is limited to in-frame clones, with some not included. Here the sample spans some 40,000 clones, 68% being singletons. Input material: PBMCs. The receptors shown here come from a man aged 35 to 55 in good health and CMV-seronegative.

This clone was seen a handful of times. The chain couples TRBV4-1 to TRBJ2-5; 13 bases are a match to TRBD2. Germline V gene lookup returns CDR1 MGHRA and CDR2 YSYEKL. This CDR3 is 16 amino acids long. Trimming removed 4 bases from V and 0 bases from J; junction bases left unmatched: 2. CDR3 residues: CASSRGTSGDQETQYF. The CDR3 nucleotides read TGCGCCAGCAGCCGAGGGACTAGCGGGGACCAAGAGACCCAGTACTTC.

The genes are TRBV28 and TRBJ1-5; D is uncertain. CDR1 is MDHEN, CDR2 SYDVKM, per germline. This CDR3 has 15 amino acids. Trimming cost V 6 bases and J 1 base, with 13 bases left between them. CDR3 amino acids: CASRSIYRSNQPQHF. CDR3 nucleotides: TGTGCCAGCAGGTCTATTTATCGGAGCAATCAGCCCCAGCATTTT. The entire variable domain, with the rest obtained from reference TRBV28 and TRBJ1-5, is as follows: DVKVTQSSRYLVKRTGEKVFLECVQDMDHENMFWYRQDPGLGLRLIYFSYDVKMKEKGDIPEGYSVSREKKERFSLILESASTNQTSMYLCASRSIYRSNQPQHFGDGTRLSIL.

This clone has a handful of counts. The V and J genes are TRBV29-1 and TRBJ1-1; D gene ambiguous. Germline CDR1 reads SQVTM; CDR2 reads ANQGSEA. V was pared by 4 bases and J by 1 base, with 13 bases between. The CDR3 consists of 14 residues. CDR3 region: CSVVIAGSNTEAFF. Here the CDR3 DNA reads TGCAGCGTTGTTATCGCAGGATCGAACACTGAAGCTTTCTTT. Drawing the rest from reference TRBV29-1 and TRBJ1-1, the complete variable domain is SAVISQKPSRDICQRGTSLTIQCQVDSQVTMMFWYRQQPGQSLTLIATANQGSEATYESGFVIDKFPISRPNLTFSTLTVSNMSPEDSSIYLCSVVIAGSNTEAFFGQGTRLTVV.

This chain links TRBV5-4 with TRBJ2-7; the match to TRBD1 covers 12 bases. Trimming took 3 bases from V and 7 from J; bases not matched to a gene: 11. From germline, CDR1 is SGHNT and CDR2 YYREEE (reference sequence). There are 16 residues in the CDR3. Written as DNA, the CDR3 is TGTGCCAGCAGCTACCGGGACAGGGGGCGCACGAGGGAGCAGTACTTC. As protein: CASSYRDRGRTREQYF.

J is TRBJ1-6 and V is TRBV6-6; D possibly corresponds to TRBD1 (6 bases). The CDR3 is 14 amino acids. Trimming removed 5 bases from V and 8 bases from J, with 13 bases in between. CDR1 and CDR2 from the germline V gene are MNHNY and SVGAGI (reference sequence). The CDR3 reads CASSTQDRDSPLHF. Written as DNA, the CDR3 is TGTGCCAGCAGTACCCAGGACAGAGATTCACCCCTCCACTTT.

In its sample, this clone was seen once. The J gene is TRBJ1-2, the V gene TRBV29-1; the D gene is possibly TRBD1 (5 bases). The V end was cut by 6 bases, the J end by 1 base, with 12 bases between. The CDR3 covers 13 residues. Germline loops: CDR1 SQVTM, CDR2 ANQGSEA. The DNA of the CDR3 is TGCAGCGTCCGGGGAGGGGTTAACTATGGCTACACCTTC. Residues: CSVRGGVNYGYTF.

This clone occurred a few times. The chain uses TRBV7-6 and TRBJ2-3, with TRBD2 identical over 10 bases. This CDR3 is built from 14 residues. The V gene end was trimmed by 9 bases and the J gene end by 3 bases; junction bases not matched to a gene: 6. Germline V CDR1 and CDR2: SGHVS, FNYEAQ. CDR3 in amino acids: CASAGLAHTDTQYF. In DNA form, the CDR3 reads TGTGCCAGTGCGGGACTAGCGCATACAGATACGCAGTATTTT.

The CDR3 DNA is TGTGCCTGGGGGGGGAGCTCCTATAATTCACCCCTCCACTTT. It codes for CAWGGSSYNSPLHF. The V and J genes are TRBV30 and TRBJ1-6, with D tentatively TRBD1 (5 bases). The V gene lost 5 bases and the J gene lost 0 bases, with 8 bases spanning the gap. Germline V gene lookup returns CDR1 GTSNPN and CDR2 SVGIG (reference sequence). The length of the CDR3 is 14 residues.

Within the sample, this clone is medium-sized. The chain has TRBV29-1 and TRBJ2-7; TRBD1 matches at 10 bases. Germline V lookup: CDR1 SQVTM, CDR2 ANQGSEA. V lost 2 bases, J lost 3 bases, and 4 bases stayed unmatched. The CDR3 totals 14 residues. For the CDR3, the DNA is TGCAGCGTTGAACCGGGACAGGGGAGCTACGAGCAGTACTTC. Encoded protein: CSVEPGQGSYEQYF.

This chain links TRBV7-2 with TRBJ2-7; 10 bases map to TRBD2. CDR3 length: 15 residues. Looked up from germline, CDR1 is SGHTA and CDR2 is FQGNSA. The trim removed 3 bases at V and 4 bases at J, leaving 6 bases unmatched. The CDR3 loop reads CASSFLAGANYEQYF. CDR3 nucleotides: TGTGCCAGCAGCTTTCTAGCGGGGGCCAATTACGAGCAGTACTTC.

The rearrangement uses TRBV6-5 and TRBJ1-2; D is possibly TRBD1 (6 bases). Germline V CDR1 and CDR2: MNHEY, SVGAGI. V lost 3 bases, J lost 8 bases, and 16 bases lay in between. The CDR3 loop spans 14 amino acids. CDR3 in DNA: TGTGCCAGCAGTTATTATGGGGGCGAGGGCGGCTACACCTTC. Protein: CASSYYGGEGGYTF.

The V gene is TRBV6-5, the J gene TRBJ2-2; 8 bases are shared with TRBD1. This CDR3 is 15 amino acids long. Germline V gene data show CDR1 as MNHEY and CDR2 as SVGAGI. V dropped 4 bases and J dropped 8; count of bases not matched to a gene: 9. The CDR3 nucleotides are TGTGCCAGCAGTTCCGGACCTCAGGGGGCTGGGGAGCTGTTTTTT. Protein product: CASSSGPQGAGELFF.

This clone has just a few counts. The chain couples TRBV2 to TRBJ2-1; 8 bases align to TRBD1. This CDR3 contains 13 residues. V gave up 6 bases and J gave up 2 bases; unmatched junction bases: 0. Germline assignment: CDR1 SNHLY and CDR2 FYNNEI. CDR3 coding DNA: TGTGCCAGCAGGGACAGGGCCTACAATGAGCAGTTCTTC. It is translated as CASRDRAYNEQFF.

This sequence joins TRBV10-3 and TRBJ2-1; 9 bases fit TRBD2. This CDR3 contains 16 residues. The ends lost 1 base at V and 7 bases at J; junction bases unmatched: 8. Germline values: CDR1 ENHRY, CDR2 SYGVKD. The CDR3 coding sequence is TGTGCCATCAGTGAGTTTGTTAGCGGGGGATATAATGAGCAGTTCTTC. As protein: CAISEFVSGGYNEQFF.

Here the CDR3 DNA reads TGCGCCAGCAGCTCCACCGGAGACAGCTACACTGAAGCTTTCTTT. This sequence encodes CASSSTGDSYTEAFF. The chain employs TRBV5-1 and TRBJ1-1; D possibly corresponds to TRBD1 (5 bases). The length of the CDR3 is 15 residues. The germline V gene has CDR1 SGHRS and CDR2 YFSETQ. The V end lost 3 bases, the J end lost 3 bases, and 15 bases lay between the germline ends.

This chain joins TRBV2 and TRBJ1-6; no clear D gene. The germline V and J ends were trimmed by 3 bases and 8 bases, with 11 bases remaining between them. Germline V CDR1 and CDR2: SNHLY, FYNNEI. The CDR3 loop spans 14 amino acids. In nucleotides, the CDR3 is TGTGCCAGCAGTGAGACAAGCGGGTATTCACCCCTCCACTTT. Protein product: CASSETSGYSPLHF. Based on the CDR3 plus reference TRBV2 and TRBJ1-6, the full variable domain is EPEVTQTPSHQVTQMGQEVILRCVPISNHLYFYWYRQILGQKVEFLVSFYNNEISEKSEIFDDQFSVERPDGSNFTLKIRSTKLEDSAMYFCASSETSGYSPLHFGNGTRLTVT.

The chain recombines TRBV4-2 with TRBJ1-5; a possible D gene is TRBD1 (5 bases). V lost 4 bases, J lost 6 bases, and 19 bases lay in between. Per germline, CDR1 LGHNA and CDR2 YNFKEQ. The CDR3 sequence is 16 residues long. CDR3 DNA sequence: TGTGCCAGCAGCCGGACTGCGCAGGGACTATCTCAGCCCCAGCATTTT. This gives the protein CASSRTAQGLSQPQHF.

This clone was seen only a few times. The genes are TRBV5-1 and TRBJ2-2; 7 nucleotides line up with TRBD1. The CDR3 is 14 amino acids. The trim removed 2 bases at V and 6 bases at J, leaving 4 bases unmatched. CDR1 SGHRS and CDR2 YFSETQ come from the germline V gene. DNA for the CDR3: TGCGCCAGCAGCTTTACAGGGGTCGCCGGGGAGCTGTTTTTT. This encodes CASSFTGVAGELFF.

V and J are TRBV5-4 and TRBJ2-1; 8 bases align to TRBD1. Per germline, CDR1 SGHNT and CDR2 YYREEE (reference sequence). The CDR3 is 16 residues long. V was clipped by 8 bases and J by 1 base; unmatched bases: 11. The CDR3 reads CASHRDRSRSYNEQFF. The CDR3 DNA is TGTGCCAGTCACCGGGACAGGAGTCGGTCCTACAATGAGCAGTTCTTC.

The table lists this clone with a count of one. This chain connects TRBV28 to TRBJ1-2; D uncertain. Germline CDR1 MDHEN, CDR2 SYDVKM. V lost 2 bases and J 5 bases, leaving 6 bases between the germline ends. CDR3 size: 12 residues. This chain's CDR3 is CASSLGGYGYTF. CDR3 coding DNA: TGTGCCAGCAGTTTAGGAGGGTATGGCTACACCTTC.

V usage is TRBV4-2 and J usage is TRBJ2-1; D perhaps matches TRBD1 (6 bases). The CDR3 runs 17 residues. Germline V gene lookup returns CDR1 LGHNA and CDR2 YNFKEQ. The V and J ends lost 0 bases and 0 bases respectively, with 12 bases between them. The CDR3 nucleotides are TGTGCCAGCAGCCAAGATCTAGAAGGGGGCTCCTACAATGAGCAGTTCTTC. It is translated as CASSQDLEGGSYNEQFF.

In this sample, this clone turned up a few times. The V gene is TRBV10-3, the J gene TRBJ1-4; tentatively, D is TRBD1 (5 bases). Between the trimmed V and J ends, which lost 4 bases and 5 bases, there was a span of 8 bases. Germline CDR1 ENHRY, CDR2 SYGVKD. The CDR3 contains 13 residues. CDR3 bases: TGTGCCATCAGTGGGGGGGGAAATGAAAAACTGTTTTTT. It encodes CAISGGGNEKLFF.

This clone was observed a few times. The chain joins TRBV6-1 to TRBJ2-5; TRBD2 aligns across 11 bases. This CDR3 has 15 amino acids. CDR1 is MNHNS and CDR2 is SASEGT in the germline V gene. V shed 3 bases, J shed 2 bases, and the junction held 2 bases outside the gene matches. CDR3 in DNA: TGTGCCAGCAGTGATATAGCGGGGGGGCAAGAGACCCAGTACTTC. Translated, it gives CASSDIAGGQETQYF.

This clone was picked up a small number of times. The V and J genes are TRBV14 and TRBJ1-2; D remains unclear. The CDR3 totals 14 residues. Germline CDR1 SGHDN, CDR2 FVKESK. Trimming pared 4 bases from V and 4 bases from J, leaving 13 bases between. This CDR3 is CASSRGAEVYGYTF. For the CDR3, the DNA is TGTGCCAGCAGCCGCGGCGCCGAAGTCTATGGCTACACCTTC.

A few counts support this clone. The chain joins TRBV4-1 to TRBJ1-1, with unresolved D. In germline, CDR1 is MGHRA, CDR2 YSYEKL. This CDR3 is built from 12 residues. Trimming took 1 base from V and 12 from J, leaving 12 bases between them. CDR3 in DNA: TGCGCCAGCAGCCAAGGAGATCGACACTCTTTCTTT. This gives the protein CASSQGDRHSFF.

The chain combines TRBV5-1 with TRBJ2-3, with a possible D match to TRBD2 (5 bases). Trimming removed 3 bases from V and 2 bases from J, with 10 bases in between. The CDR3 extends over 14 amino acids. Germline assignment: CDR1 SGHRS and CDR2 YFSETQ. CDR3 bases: TGCGCCAGCAGCTCGGACTCTTACACAGATACGCAGTATTTT. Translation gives CASSSDSYTDTQYF.

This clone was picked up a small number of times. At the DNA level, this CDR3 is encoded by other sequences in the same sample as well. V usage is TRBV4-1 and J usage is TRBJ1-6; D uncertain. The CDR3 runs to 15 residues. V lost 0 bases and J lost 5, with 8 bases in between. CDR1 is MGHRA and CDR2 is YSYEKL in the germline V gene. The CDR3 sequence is CASSQDGQDNSPLHF. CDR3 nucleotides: TGCGCCAGCAGCCAAGATGGTCAGGATAATTCACCCCTCCACTTT.

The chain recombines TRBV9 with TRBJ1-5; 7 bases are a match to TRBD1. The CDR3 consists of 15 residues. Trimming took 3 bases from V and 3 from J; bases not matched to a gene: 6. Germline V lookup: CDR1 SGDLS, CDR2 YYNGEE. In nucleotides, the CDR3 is TGTGCCAGCAGCGCGGGAGGGGGCCACAATCAGCCCCAGCATTTT. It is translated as CASSAGGGHNQPQHF.

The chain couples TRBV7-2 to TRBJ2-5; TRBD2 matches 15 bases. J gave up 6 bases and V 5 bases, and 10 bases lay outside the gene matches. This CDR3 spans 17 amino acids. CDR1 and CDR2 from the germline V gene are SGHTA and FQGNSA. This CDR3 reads CASSPGTSGGRGKTQYF. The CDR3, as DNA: TGTGCCAGCAGCCCCGGGACTAGCGGGGGGCGGGGGAAGACCCAGTACTTC.

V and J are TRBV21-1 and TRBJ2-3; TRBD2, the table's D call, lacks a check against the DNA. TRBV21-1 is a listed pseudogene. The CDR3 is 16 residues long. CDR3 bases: TGTGCCAGCAGCAAAGAGGCCGGGGGGGCCCCAGATACGCAGTATTTT. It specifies CASSKEAGGAPDTQYF.

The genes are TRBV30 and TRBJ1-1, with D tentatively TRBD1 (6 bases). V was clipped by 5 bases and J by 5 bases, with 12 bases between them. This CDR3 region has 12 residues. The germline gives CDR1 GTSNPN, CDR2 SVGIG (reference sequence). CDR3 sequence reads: CAWLNGQTEAFF. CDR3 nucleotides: TGTGCCTGGCTAAATGGACAGACTGAAGCTTTCTTT. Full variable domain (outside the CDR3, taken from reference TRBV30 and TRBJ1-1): SQTIHQWPATLVQPVGSPLSLECTVEGTSNPNLYWYRQAAGRGLQLLFYSVGIGQISSEVPQNLSASRPQDRQFILSSKKLLLSDSGFYLCAWLNGQTEAFFGQGTRLTVV.

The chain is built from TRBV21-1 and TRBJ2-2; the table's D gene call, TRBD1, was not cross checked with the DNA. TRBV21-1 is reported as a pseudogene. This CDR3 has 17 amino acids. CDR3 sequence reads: CASSPHRDRERTGELFF. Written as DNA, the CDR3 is TGTGCCAGCAGCCCCCACCGGGACAGGGAAAGAACCGGGGAGCTGTTTTTT.